The clone carrying this TCR beta chain came up once. The V gene's germline CDR1 is SGDLS and CDR2 YYNGEE. Between the trimmed V and J ends, which lost 0 bases and 6 bases, there was a span of 13 bases. The CDR3 consists of 15 residues. Researchers report immunoSEQ v3.0 was run at survey level. Sequenced by immunoSEQ multiplex PCR; TCRdb stores in-frame clones only, minus some. The table records fewer than 15,000 clones, around three quarters of them present only once. The sample originates from a study of long-term antiretroviral therapy in people with HIV. The overall study: Initial samples were collected about a decade before the 2015 immediate-ART recommendation.

The sequenced sample was unsorted PBMCs, obtained 0.8 years before starting antiretroviral therapy. The receptor was derived from a middle-aged woman with HIV. The rearrangement uses TRBV9 and TRBJ2-1; D gene ambiguous. CDR3 loop: CASSVAGAVSNEQFF. The CDR3 DNA reads as TGTGCCAGCAGCGTAGCCGGCGCGGTATCCAATGAGCAGTTCTTC.